What follows are 11 T cell receptor beta chains derived from one specimen sequenced in a study of shared clonotypes between healthy human individuals. TCRdb's copy holds only in-frame clones and misses some; the assay was immunoSEQ multiplex PCR. The sample consists of some 2,100,000 clones, approximately 95% of them appearing once. Sequenced: naive CD4+ T cells sorted from blood. Subset noted: CD45RA+ positively selected. These receptors were taken from a man between 18 and 29 years old in good health.

The V gene is TRBV11-2, the J gene TRBJ2-7; TRBD2 matches at 8 bases. The CDR3 has 14 residues. V lost 3 bases, J lost 2 bases, and 3 bases stayed unmatched. In germline, CDR1 is SGHAT, CDR2 FQNNGV. The CDR3 loop is CASSFPAGAYEQYF. CDR3 sequence (DNA): TGTGCCAGCAGCTTCCCAGCGGGAGCCTACGAGCAGTACTTC.

About this clone itself: Other nucleotide sequences from this sample produce the same CDR3. In nucleotides, the CDR3 is TGTGCCAGCTCACCGAACAGGGATGGCTACACCTTC. Translating it yields CASSPNRDGYTF. V and J are TRBV18 and TRBJ1-2, with a weak D call TRBD1 (6 bases). Germline V gene sequence: CDR1 KGHSH, CDR2 LQKENI. The length of the CDR3 is 12 residues. V lost 3 bases and J 6 bases, leaving 8 bases between the germline ends.

The gene calls are TRBV5-1 and TRBJ1-3; D is possibly TRBD1 (6 bases). From germline, CDR1 is SGHRS and CDR2 YFSETQ. With 0 bases removed from V and 0 bases from J, the gap between germline ends came to 13 bases. The length of the CDR3 is 17 residues. The CDR3 DNA is TGCGCCAGCAGCTTGGGGGGGACACTCGACTCTGGAAACACCATATATTTT. It specifies CASSLGGTLDSGNTIYF.

The genes are TRBV29-1 and TRBJ2-1, with 8 bases that match TRBD2. The CDR3 runs 13 residues. Looked up from germline, CDR1 is SQVTM and CDR2 is ANQGSEA. The J segment lost 7 bases and the V segment lost 4 bases, leaving 6 bases of the junction unmatched. The CDR3: CSVVAGTSNEQFF. CDR3 in DNA: TGCAGCGTTGTAGCGGGGACCTCTAATGAGCAGTTCTTC.

The chain couples TRBV5-4 to TRBJ1-4; no firm D call. Germline V lookup: CDR1 SGHNT, CDR2 YYREEE (reference sequence). The CDR3 contains 16 residues. V was pared by 4 bases and J by 0 bases, with 13 bases between. CDR3 in DNA: TGTGCCAGCAGCCGGGTCGGCAGTGCAACTAATGAAAAACTGTTTTTT. Translated, it gives CASSRVGSATNEKLFF.

The rearrangement uses TRBV27 and TRBJ1-4; 10 nucleotides agree with TRBD1. V lost 5 bases, J lost 5 bases, and 5 bases stayed unmatched. The CDR3 contains 15 residues. Germline CDR1 and CDR2: MNHEY and SMNVEV (reference sequence). CDR3 in DNA: TGTGCCAGCAGTCTCTGGACAGGGGGGAATGAAAAACTGTTTTTT. As protein: CASSLWTGGNEKLFF.

This chain joins TRBV9 and TRBJ2-3; 7 positions match TRBD1. The germline CDR1 and CDR2 sequences are SGDLS and YYNGEE. CDR3 length: 15 residues. V was pared by 3 bases and J by 6 bases, with 10 bases of the junction left unmatched. The CDR3 is CASSGRQAQGDTQYF. DNA of the CDR3: TGTGCCAGCAGCGGAAGACAGGCACAGGGGGATACGCAGTATTTT.

J is TRBJ2-7 and V is TRBV4-1; TRBD1 aligns across 11 bases. The CDR3 has 14 amino acids. J was trimmed by 5 bases and V by 4 bases; bases with no gene match: 4. The V gene's germline CDR1 is MGHRA and CDR2 YSYEKL. The DNA for the CDR3 is TGCGCCAGCAGCCGAGGGACAGGGGGTGACGAGCAGTACTTC. Amino acid sequence: CASSRGTGGDEQYF.

The chain links TRBV5-6 to TRBJ2-1; D is perhaps TRBD1 (6 bases). Looked up from germline, CDR1 is SGHDT and CDR2 is YYEEEE. Trimming pared 5 bases from V and 1 base from J, leaving 10 bases between. The CDR3 sequence is 14 residues long. The CDR3: CASRLRGSYNEQFF. Written as DNA, the CDR3 is TGTGCCAGCAGACTCAGGGGTTCCTACAATGAGCAGTTCTTC.

The V gene is TRBV10-3, the J gene TRBJ2-6; TRBD1 matches at 8 bases. Germline V CDR1 and CDR2: ENHRY, SYGVKD. Unmatched junction bases numbered 9, after V lost 5 bases and J lost 0 bases. This CDR3 spans 18 amino acids. CDR3 nucleotide sequence: TGTGCCATCAGTTCACTCGGACAGGGACTCTCTGGGGCCAACGTCCTGACTTTC. It translates to CAISSLGQGLSGANVLTF.

The J gene is TRBJ2-7, the V gene TRBV10-3, with TRBD1 matching over 8 bases. Germline values: CDR1 ENHRY, CDR2 SYGVKD. V trimming: 6 bases; J trimming: 1 base; junction bases outside the gene matches: 5. This CDR3 has 14 amino acids. The CDR3 region is CAISSGGASYEQYF. The CDR3 region has the DNA TGTGCCATCAGCTCAGGGGGCGCGTCCTACGAGCAGTACTTC.